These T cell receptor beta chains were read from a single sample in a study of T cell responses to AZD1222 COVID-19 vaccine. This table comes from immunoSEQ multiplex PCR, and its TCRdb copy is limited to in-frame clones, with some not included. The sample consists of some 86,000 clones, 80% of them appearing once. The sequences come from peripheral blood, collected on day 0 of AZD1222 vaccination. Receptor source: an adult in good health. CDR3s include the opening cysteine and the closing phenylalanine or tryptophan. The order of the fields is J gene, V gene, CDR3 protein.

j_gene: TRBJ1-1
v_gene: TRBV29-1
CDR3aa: CSAEGRPNTEAFF

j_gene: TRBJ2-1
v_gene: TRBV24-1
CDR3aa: CATSDHNNEQFF

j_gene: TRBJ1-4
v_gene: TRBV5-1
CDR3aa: CASRLQGTTNEKLFF

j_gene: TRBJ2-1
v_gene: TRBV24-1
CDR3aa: CATSDWGTSGGAANEQFF

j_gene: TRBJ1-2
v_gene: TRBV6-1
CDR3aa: CASSETGEDYGYTF

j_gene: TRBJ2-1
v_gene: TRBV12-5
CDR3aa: CASGRDVYNEQFF

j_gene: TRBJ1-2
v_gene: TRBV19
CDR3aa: CASKRESGRMKYGYTF

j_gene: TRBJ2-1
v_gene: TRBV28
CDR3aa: CASSSSGDEQFF

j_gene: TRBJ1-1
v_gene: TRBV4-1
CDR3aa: CASSSRQGKAFF

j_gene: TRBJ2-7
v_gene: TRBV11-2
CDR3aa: CASSGRGLGLADYEQYF

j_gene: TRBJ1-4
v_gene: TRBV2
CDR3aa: CASSEERETF

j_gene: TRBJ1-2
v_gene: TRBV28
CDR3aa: CASSGILGTDYGYTF

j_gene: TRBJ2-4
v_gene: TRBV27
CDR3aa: CASRVGGQGSSIQYF

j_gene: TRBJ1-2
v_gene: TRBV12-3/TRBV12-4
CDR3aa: CASSSGPYYGYTF

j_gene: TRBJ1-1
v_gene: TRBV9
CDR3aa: CASTTSAGGMNTEAFF

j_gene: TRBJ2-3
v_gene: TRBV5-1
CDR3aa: CATQLALAGDTQYF

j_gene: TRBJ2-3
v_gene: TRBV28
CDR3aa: CASSLQGTDTQYF

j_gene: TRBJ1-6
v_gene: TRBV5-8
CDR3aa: CVTGRSSYNSPLHF

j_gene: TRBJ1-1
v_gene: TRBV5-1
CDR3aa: CASRPVVLAEAFF

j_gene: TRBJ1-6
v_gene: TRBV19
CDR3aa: CASQSWTGNNSPLHF

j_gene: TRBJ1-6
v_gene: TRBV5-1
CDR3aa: CASSLEWNSPLHF

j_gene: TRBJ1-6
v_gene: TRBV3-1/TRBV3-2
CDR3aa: CASSQGQAYSPLHF

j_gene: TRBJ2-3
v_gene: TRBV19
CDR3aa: CASSGTSGSSSTDTQYF

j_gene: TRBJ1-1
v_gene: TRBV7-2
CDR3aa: CASSFSSESKAEAFF

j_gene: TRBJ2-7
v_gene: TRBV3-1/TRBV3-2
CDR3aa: CASSQLGDLREEQYF

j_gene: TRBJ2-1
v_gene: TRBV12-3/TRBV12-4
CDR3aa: CASSRQGAGEQFF

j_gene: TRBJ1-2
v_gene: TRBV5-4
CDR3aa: CASSAGGGGYTF

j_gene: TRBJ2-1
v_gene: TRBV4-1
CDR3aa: CASSQEDRGGYNEQFF

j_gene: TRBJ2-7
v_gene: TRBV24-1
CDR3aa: CATMQGSYEQYF